This TCR beta chain was profiled in a study of STAT5B mutations in CD4+ large granular lymphocyte leukemia. The length of the CDR3 is 15 residues. The V end lost 0 bases, the J end lost 2 bases, and 8 bases lay between the germline ends. Germline V CDR1 and CDR2: SGHRS, YFSETQ. Study observations and caveats: Without HLA matching, higher CD4+ than CD8+ T-LGLL clonality could reflect small sample size.

A word on this clone: Its antigen is still unknown.

In the authors' workflow: Productive clonotypes were detectable down to 2.59 x 10-5 frequency. Method: immunoSEQ multiplex PCR; TCRdb's copy keeps in-frame clones and lacks some. That table is the source of V, J and clone size, and D and trimming were worked out from the DNA. The sample lists 37,000 or so clones, roughly four fifths occurring once. The receptor was derived from a human donor in good health. The specimen was CD4+ T cells from blood buffy coats. The rearrangement joins TRBV5-1 to TRBJ2-2, with D unresolved. This CDR3 is CASSLANTNTGELFF. DNA for the CDR3: TGCGCCAGCAGCTTGGCTAACACTAACACCGGGGAGCTGTTTTTT.